This T cell receptor (beta chain) emerged from a study of T cells in pancreatic ductal adenocarcinoma. Study-wide results and caveats: Blood had more productive templates and around 8.5-fold more unique clonotypes than tumor.

No neoadjuvant therapy was given to the selected pancreatic ductal adenocarcinoma patients before their surgery. Assay used: immunoSEQ multiplex PCR; TCRdb lists only in-frame clones, some missing. The sample comprises more than 25,000 clones, around nine tenths of which are singletons, and roughly 2.2% rests with the top ten. The CDR3 has 13 amino acids. V shed 0 bases, J shed 7 bases, and the junction held 2 bases outside the gene matches. Germline V gene lookup returns CDR1 SEHNR and CDR2 FQNEAQ (reference sequence). To note about this clone: Its antigen is currently unknown.

The chain employs TRBV7-9 and TRBJ1-1, with TRBD1 identical over 7 bases. The clonotype comes from a human donor with pancreatic ductal adenocarcinoma. Sequenced: PBMCs. The CDR3 protein is CASSLAQGGEAFF. The CDR3 DNA sequence: TGTGCCAGCAGCTTAGCTCAGGGGGGTGAAGCTTTCTTT.